Listed below are T cell receptor beta chains from one sample, sequenced in a study of shared clonotypes between healthy human individuals. Using immunoSEQ multiplex PCR, the repertoire was profiled, and TCRdb retains in-frame clones only, with some absent. Found here are 2 million to 3 million clones, roughly 93% of them singletons; the top ten hold about 0.38%. Specimen: naive CD4+ T cells from PBMCs. The receptors were gathered from a man aged 18 to 29 in good health. Some clones in this sample may be carry-over from other donors' samples. The conserved cysteine and the conserved F or W are not part of the CDR3 here. Part of the rows lack a size; the others show once, few, many or a class for expanded clones.

>TRBV5-1|.|TRBJ1-2
ASSPGNGYT
>TRBV6-5|.|TRBJ1-5
ASRPPGSGVPQH
>TRBV29-1|once|TRBJ1-2
SVEDQQTNGYT
>TRBV19|.|TRBJ2-1
ASSSVLAGWNEQF
>TRBV7-6|.|TRBJ1-1
ASSHSMNTEAF
>TRBV14|.|TRBJ2-6
ASSREGTGGSGANVLT
>TRBV2|.|TRBJ2-2
ASRGLAGRNTGELF
>TRBV6-1|.|TRBJ2-5
ASSATFQETQY
>TRBV7-2|.|TRBJ1-3
ASSLRVKGSGNTIY
>TRBV7-9|.|TRBJ1-4
ASSSLPQTLNEKLF
>TRBV7-2|.|TRBJ2-2
ASSLAPSAGGWTGELF
>TRBV25-1|.|TRBJ1-4
ASSRQGDVEKLF
>TRBV6-1|.|TRBJ2-7
ASTPTTSGLNEQY
>TRBV5-5|.|TRBJ2-7
ASSLVQGSSYEQY
>TRBV27|.|TRBJ1-6
ASSLRQGYGSPLH
>TRBV28|.|TRBJ2-3
ASSLGRECPY
>TRBV9|few|TRBJ1-1
ASSPQIGASNTEAF
>TRBV5-1|.|TRBJ2-3
ASSSPSDTQY
>TRBV5-1|.|TRBJ2-2
ASSLTPGGGELF
>TRBV28|.|TRBJ1-6
ASSPPTGRLPLH
>TRBV2|.|TRBJ2-7
ASSERGGLSYEQY
>TRBV7-4|.|TRBJ2-6
ASSLWQGTVGANVLT
>TRBV4-2|few|TRBJ1-1
ASSQAWGNENTEAF
>TRBV28|.|TRBJ2-7
ASSPGASSSYEQY
>TRBV28|.|TRBJ2-3
ASSGGFRDRGYRDTQY
>TRBV11-2|.|TRBJ1-2
ASSSLRQGAIYGYT
>TRBV4-2|.|TRBJ2-1
ASSQDVGGWYNEQF
>TRBV7-2|.|TRBJ1-3
ASSLDDGFSSGNTIY
>TRBV7-9|.|TRBJ1-2
ASSPPGRSMST
>TRBV28|.|TRBJ1-5
ASSLIGSPSQPQH
>TRBV7-2|.|TRBJ2-7
ASSLVASDSDEQY
>TRBV6-1|.|TRBJ2-1
ASSHLGSSYNEQF
>TRBV28|once|TRBJ2-7
ASSPPQVSRDEQY
>TRBV28|once|.
ASTGTGLAYEQY
>TRBV2|once|TRBJ1-5
ASSEGQPHQPQH
>TRBV11-3|.|TRBJ2-7
ASSLDSGYEQY
>TRBV5-1|few|TRBJ2-7
ASSLALRVYEQY
>TRBV7-9|.|TRBJ2-7
ASSPRFTGVNEQY
>TRBV5-5|.|TRBJ2-4
ASSLAGGLWVAKNIQY
>TRBV30|once|TRBJ2-7
AWSVTGGPYEQY
>TRBV9|.|TRBJ2-1
ASSALAPILSYNEQF
>TRBV5-4|.|TRBJ2-7
ASSRDFGYEQY
>TRBV5-6|.|TRBJ2-5
ASSLRQGPIRRETQY
>TRBV7-2|.|TRBJ2-7
ASSLEQGEQY
>TRBV9|.|TRBJ2-2
ASSVEGRWNTGELF
>TRBV4-2|.|TRBJ2-2
ASSQDYGATGELF
>TRBV2|.|TRBJ2-3
ASRMDLNTQY
>TRBV7-2|.|TRBJ2-3
ASSLMASGRGGTDTQY
>TRBV4-3|.|TRBJ2-6
ASSHTGRGANVLT
>TRBV11-2|.|TRBJ2-7
ASSSYRVRSDEQY
>TRBV7-9|once|TRBJ2-6
ASSLGRSSGANVLT
>TRBV4-1|once|TRBJ2-1
ASSQDGGDYNEQF
>TRBV28|.|TRBJ2-2
ASSLRNTGELF
>TRBV7-2|.|TRBJ1-3
ASSTDRGPGNTIY
>TRBV5-1|.|TRBJ2-3
ASSWNPVPSTDTQY
>TRBV19|once|TRBJ1-1
ASSNRVNTEAF
>TRBV5-8|.|TRBJ2-3
ASSHRFRDSLADTQY
>TRBV28|.|TRBJ1-2
ASTWDRAYGYT